The T cell receptor (beta chain) under discussion was sequenced for a study of blood T cell repertoires in COVID-19. Study summary: Acute and convalescent COVID-19 samples came from the United States, Italy and Spain. Sample material is recorded as cDNA or gDNA derived from T cells, B-cell-depleted T cells, or PBMCs.

Original analysis: It was from reference gene primer amplification that nucleated cell counts were estimated. Assay used: immunoSEQ multiplex PCR; TCRdb lists only in-frame clones, some missing. V and J calls and clone size follow that table, whereas D and trimming were derived from the DNA. This table has roughly 500,000 clones, approximately 92% appearing once. Seattle cases were enrolled at active infection and followed longitudinally. The CDR3 consists of 14 residues. The germline gives CDR1 MNHEY, CDR2 SVGAGI. Trimming took 6 bases from V and 0 from J, leaving 9 bases between them. This sequence joins TRBV6-5 and TRBJ1-3; D remains unclear. The sample was peripheral blood. The TCR comes from a man between 18 and 29 years old with COVID-19, enrolled during active disease. CDR3 region: CASRKKSSGNTIYF. CDR3 nucleotide sequence: TGTGCCAGCAGGAAAAAGAGCTCTGGAAACACCATATATTTT.